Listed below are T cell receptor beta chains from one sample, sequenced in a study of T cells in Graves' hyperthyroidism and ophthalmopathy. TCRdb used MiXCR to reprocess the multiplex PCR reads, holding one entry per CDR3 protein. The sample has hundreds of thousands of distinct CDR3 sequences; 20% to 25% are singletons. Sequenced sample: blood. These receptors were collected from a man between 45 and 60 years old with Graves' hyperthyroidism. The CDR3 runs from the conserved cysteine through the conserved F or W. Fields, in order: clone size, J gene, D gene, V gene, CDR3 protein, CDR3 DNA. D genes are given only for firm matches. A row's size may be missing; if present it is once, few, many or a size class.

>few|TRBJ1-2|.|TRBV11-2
CASSLLGVGPYGYTF
TGTGCCAGCAGCTTATTGGGGGTAGGGCCCTATGGCTACACCTTC
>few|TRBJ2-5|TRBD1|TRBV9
CASSVAGQGAAQETQYF
TGTGCCAGCAGCGTAGCGGGCCAGGGGGCGGCTCAAGAGACCCAGTACTTC
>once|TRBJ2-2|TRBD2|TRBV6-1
CASSATSGRTGELFF
TGTGCCAGCAGTGCGACTAGCGGGAGGACCGGGGAGCTGTTTTTT
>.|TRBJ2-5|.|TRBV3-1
CASSIGRSGGFWVSQETQYF
TGTGCCAGCAGTATAGGACGGTCAGGAGGGTTTTGGGTGTCCCAAGAGACCCAGTACTTC
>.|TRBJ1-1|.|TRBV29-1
CSVGGFGTEAFF
TGCAGCGTTGGGGGATTTGGCACTGAAGCTTTCTTT
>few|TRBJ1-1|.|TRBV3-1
CASSQGGREAFF
TGTGCCAGCAGCCAAGGAGGCAGGGAAGCTTTCTTT
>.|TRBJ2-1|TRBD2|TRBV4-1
CASSQGLAGGNYNEQFF
TGCGCCAGCAGCCAAGGACTAGCGGGAGGGAACTACAATGAGCAGTTCTTC
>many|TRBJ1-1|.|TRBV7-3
CASSTGMNTEAFF
TGTGCCAGCAGTACCGGGATGAACACTGAAGCTTTCTTT
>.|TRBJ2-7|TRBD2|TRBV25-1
CASSDGLAGDYEQYF
TGTGCCAGCAGTGACGGACTAGCGGGAGACTACGAGCAGTACTTC
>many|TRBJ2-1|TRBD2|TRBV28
CASSLWALTSGPSHEFF
TGTGCCAGCAGCCTGTGGGCCTTGACTAGCGGGCCCAGTCATGAGTTCTTC
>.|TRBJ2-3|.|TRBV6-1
CASSERRDRSTDTQYF
TGTGCCAGCAGTGAACGGCGGGACCGTAGCACAGATACGCAGTATTTT
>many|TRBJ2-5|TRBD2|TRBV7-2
CASRPGLAVIQETQYF
TGTGCCAGCAGGCCTGGACTAGCGGTAATACAAGAGACCCAGTACTTC
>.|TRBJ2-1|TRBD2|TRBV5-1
CASSLPLAGGDNEQFF
TGCGCCAGCAGCTTGCCGTTAGCGGGAGGTGACAATGAGCAGTTCTTC
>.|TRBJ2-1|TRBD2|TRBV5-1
CASSPGRVSYNEQFF
TGCGCCAGCAGCCCGGGGAGGGTATCCTACAATGAGCAGTTCTTC
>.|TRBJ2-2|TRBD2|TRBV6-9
CASSYPPSGDTGELFF
TGTGCCAGCAGTTACCCGCCTAGCGGAGACACCGGGGAGCTGTTTTTT
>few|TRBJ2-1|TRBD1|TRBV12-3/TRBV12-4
CASTEQGAVYNEQFF
TGTGCCAGCACCGAACAGGGGGCGGTCTACAATGAGCAGTTCTTC
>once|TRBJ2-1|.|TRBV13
CASSLVHRGGGVNEQFF
TGTGCCAGCAGCTTAGTCCACAGGGGCGGGGGAGTGAATGAGCAGTTCTTC
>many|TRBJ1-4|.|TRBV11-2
CASSLNGATNEKLFF
TGTGCCAGCAGCTTAAACGGCGCAACTAATGAAAAACTGTTTTTT
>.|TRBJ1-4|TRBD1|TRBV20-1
CSANKGAPNEKLFF
TGCAGTGCTAATAAGGGGGCCCCAAATGAAAAACTGTTTTTT
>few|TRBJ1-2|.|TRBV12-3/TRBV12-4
CASSTTVYGYTF
TGTGCCAGCAGTACGACAGTATATGGCTACACCTTC
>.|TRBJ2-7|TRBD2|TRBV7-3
CASSYLAGGQFEQYF
TGTGCCAGCAGCTACTTAGCGGGAGGGCAATTCGAGCAGTACTTC
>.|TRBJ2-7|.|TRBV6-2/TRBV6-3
CASRHYTYEQYF
TGTGCCAGCAGACACTACACATACGAGCAGTACTTC
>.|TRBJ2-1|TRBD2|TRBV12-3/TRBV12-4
CASSLRLAGVYEQFF
TGTGCCAGCAGTTTAAGGCTAGCGGGTGTCTATGAGCAGTTCTTC
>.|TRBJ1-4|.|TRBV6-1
CASSERASGEKLFF
TGTGCCAGCAGTGAAAGGGCTAGTGGTGAAAAACTGTTTTTT
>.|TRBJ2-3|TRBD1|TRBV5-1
CASSRTGWGTDTQYF
TGCGCCAGCAGCCGGACAGGGTGGGGAACAGATACGCAGTATTTT
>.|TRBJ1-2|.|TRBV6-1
CASKTDSSGYTF
TGTGCCAGCAAGACGGATAGTAGTGGCTACACCTTC
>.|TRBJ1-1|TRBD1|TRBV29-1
CSVRDSTLGAFF
TGCAGCGTCCGGGACAGCACCCTGGGGGCTTTCTTT
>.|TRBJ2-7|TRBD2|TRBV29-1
CSVRTSGRYPMTYEQYF
TGCAGCGTTCGGACTAGCGGGAGGTACCCTATGACCTACGAGCAGTACTTC
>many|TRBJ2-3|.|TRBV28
CASSSGVDLYTDTQYF
TGTGCCAGCAGTTCCGGAGTGGACCTTTACACAGATACGCAGTATTTT
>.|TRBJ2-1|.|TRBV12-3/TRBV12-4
CASSDPGRSYNEQFF
TGTGCCAGCAGTGATCCGGGCCGCTCCTACAATGAGCAGTTCTTC
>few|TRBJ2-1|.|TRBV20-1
CSVQNNEQFF
TGCAGTGTCCAAAACAATGAGCAGTTCTTC
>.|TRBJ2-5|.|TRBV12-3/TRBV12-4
CASSLAGQRGQYF
TGTGCCAGCAGTTTAGCCGGGCAAAGGGGTCAGTACTTC
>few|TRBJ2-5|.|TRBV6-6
CASSYGRDRETQYF
TGTGCCAGCAGTTACGGTCGAGACAGAGAGACCCAGTACTTC
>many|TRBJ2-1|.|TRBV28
CASSYEEQFF
TGTGCCAGCAGTTATGAAGAGCAGTTCTTC
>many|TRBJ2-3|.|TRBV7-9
CASSPRGPDTQYF
TGTGCCAGCAGCCCCCGGGGTCCAGATACGCAGTATTTT
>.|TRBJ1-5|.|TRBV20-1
CSSGRSNQPQHF
TGCTCCAGCGGCCGGAGCAATCAGCCCCAGCATTTT
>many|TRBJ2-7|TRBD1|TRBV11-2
CASSLVNRGAVYEQYF
TGTGCCAGCAGCTTAGTCAACAGGGGCGCGGTCTACGAGCAGTACTTC
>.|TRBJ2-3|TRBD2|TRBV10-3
CAIWRGASTDTQYF
TGTGCCATCTGGCGGGGGGCTAGCACAGATACGCAGTATTTT
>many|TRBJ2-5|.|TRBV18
CASSPTMRETQYF
TGTGCCAGCTCACCGACTATGAGGGAGACCCAGTACTTC
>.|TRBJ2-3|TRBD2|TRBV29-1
CSVAGGGRAEDTQYF
TGCAGCGTTGCCGGGGGCGGGAGGGCCGAAGATACGCAGTATTTT
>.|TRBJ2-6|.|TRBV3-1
CASSRLGGGANVLTF
TGTGCCAGCAGCCGCCTCGGGGGTGGGGCCAACGTCCTGACTTTC
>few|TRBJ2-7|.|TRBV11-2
CASSQAVYEQYF
TGTGCCAGCAGCCAAGCGGTATACGAGCAGTACTTC
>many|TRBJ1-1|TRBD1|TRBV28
CASSPHGTGRNTEAFF
TGTGCCAGCAGTCCCCACGGGACAGGGAGGAACACTGAAGCTTTCTTT
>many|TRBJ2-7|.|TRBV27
CASSWGHPGMGYEQYF
TGTGCCAGCAGCTGGGGACACCCCGGGATGGGCTACGAGCAGTACTTC
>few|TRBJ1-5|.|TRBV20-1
CSVKDQQGIEQPQHF
TGCAGTGTTAAGGACCAACAGGGAATAGAACAGCCCCAGCATTTT
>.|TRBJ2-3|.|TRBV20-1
CSASREDTQYF
TGCAGTGCTAGTCGCGAGGATACGCAGTATTTT
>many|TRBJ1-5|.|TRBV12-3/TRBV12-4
CASSFGTGNQPQHF
TGTGCCAGCAGTTTTGGTACCGGCAATCAGCCCCAGCATTTT
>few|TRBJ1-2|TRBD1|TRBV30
CAWSGSRDRGWGYGYTF
TGTGCCTGGAGTGGATCCCGGGACAGGGGCTGGGGATATGGCTACACCTTC
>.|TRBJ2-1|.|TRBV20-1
CPLTLGNEQFF
TGCCCGCTCACTCTAGGCAATGAGCAGTTCTTC
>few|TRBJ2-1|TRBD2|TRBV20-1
CSARPSTSGRAYSYNEQFF
TGCAGTGCTAGACCATCGACTAGCGGGAGGGCATACTCCTACAATGAGCAGTTCTTC
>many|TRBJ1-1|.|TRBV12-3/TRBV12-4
CASTILQIQNTEAFF
TGTGCCAGCACTATACTTCAGATCCAGAACACTGAAGCTTTCTTT
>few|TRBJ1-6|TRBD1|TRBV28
CASSLWDRGSPLHF
TGTGCCAGCAGTTTGTGGGACAGGGGCTCACCCCTCCACTTT
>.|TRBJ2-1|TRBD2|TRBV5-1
CASSSPSGSPNNEQFF
TGCGCCAGCAGCTCCCCTAGCGGGAGCCCAAACAATGAGCAGTTCTTC
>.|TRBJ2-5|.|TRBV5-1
CASSLAGALSETQYF
TGCGCCAGCAGCTTGGCAGGGGCGCTATCAGAGACCCAGTACTTC
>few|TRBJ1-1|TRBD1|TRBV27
CASSSQGASTEAFF
TGTGCCAGCAGTTCGCAGGGGGCGAGCACTGAAGCTTTCTTT